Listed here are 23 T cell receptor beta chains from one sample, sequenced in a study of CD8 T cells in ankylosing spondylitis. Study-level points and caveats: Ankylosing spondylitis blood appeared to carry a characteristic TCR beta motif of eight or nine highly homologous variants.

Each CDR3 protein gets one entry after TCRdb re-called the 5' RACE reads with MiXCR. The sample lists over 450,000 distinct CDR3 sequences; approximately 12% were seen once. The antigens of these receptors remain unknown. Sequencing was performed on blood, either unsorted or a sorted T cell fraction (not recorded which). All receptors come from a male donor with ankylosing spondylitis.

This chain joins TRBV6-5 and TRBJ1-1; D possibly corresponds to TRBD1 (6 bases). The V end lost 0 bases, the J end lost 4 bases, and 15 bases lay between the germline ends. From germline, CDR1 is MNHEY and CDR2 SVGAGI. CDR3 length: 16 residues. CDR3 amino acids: CASSYSPGGLGTEAFF. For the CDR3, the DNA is TGTGCCAGCAGTTACTCCCCCGGGGGGCTGGGCACTGAAGCTTTCTTT.

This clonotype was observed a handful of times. DNA of the CDR3: TGCAGCGTGGCCAGAAGGGCGGGAGGGGGCAATGAGCAGTTCTTC. Protein: CSVARRAGGGNEQFF. The genes are TRBV29-1 and TRBJ2-1, with 9 nucleotides matching TRBD2. The CDR3 consists of 15 residues. Per the germline V gene, CDR1 is SQVTM and CDR2 is ANQGSEA. J gave up 6 bases and V 6 bases, and 12 bases lay outside the gene matches.

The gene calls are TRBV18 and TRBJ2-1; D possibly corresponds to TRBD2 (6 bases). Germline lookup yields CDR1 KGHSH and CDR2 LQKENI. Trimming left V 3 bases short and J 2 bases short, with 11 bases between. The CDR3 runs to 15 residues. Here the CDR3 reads CASSPRDFTYNEQFF. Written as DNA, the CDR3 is TGTGCCAGCTCACCCCGGGACTTCACCTACAATGAGCAGTTCTTC.

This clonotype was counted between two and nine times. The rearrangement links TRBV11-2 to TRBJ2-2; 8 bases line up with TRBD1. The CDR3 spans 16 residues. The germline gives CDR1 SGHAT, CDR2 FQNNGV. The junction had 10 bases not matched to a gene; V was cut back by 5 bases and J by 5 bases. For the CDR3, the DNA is TGTGCCAGCAGCCGGACCAGACAGGGGAGGACCGGGGAGCTGTTTTTT. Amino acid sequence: CASSRTRQGRTGELFF.

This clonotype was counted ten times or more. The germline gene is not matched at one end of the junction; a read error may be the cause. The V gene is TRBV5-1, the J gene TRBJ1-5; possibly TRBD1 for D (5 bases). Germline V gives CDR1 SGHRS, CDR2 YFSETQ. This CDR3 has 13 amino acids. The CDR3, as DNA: TGTGCCAGCAGCCGGGACAGCAATCAGCCCCAGCATTTT. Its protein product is CASSRDSNQPQHF.

The CDR3 sequence is CASSLGRDRGREQYF. The CDR3 nucleotides read TGCGCCAGCAGCTTGGGCCGGGACAGGGGGCGAGAGCAGTACTTC. The chain has TRBV5-1 and TRBJ2-7, with TRBD1 identical over 12 bases. V was clipped by 0 bases and J by 7 bases; unmatched bases: 5. The CDR3 runs 15 residues. CDR1 SGHRS and CDR2 YFSETQ come from the germline V gene.

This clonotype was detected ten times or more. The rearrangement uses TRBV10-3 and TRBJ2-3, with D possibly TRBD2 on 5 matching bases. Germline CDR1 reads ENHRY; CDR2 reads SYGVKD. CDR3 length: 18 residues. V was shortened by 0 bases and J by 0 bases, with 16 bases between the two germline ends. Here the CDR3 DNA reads TGTGCCATCAGTGAGTCTGAGGGCCTACCGACTAGCACAGATACGCAGTATTTT. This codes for CAISESEGLPTSTDTQYF.

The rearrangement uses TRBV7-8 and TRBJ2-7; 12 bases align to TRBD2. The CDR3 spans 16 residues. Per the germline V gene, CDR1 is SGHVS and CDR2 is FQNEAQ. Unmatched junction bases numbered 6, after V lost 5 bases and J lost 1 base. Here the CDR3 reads CASSPRLAGDSYEQYF. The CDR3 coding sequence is TGTGCCAGCAGCCCGAGACTAGCGGGAGATTCCTACGAGCAGTACTTC.

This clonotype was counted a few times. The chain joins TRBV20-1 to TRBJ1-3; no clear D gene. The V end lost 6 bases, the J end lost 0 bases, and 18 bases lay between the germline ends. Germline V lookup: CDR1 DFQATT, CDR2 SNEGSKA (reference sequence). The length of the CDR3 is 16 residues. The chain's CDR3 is CSALGQFGLSGNTIYF. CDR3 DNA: TGCAGTGCCCTGGGCCAATTTGGGCTCTCTGGAAACACCATATATTTT.

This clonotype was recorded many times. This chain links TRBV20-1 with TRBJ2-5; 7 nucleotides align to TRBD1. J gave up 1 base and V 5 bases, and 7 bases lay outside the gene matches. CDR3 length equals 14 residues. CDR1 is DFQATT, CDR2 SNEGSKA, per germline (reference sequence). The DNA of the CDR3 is TGCAGTGCTGGAGTTCGGACAGGCCAAGAGACCCAGTACTTC. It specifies CSAGVRTGQETQYF.

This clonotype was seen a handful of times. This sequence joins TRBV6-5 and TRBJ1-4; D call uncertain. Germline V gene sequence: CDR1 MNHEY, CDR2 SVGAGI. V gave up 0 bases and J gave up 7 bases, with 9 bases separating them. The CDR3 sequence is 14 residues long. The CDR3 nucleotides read TGTGCCAGCAGTTACTCCCTCGGTCCTGAAAAACTGTTTTTT. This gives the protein CASSYSLGPEKLFF.

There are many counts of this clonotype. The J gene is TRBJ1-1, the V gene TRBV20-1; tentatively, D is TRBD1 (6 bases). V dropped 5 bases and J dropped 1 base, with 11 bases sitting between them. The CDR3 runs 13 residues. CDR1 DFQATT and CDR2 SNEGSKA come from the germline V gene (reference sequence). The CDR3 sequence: CSAWDTPNTEAFF. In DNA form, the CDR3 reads TGCAGTGCTTGGGACACCCCGAACACTGAAGCTTTCTTT.

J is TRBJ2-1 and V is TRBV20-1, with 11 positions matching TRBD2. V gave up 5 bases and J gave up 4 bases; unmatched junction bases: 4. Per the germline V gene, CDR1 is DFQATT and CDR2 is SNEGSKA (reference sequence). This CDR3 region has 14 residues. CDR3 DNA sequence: TGCAGTGCTGCCGGGACTAGCGGATACAATGAGCAGTTCTTC. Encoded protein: CSAAGTSGYNEQFF.

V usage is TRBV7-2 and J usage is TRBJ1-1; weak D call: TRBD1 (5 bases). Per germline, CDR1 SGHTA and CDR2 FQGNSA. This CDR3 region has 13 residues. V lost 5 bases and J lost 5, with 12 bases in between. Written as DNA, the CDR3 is TGTGCCAGCAGCCTTCCTTGGGGGACTGAAGCTTTCTTT. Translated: CASSLPWGTEAFF.

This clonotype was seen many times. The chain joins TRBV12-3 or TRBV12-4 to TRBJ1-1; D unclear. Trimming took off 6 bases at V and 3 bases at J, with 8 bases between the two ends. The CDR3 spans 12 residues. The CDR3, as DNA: TGTGCCAGCAGCCCTGGGGACACTGAAGCTTTCTTT. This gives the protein CASSPGDTEAFF.

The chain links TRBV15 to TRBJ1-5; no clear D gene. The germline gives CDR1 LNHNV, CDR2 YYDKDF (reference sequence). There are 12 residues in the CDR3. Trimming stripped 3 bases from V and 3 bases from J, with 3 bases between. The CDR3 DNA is TGTGCCACCAGCAGCTTCAATCAGCCCCAGCATTTT. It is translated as CATSSFNQPQHF.

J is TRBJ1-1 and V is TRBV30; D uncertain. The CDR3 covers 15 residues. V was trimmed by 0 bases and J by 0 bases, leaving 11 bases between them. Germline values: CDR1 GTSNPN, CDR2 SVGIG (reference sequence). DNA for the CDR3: TGTGCCTGGAGTGTAAAGGTTCTCATGAACACTGAAGCTTTCTTT. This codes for CAWSVKVLMNTEAFF. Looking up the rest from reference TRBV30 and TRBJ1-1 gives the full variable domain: SQTIHQWPATLVQPVGSPLSLECTVEGTSNPNLYWYRQAAGRGLQLLFYSVGIGQISSEVPQNLSASRPQDRQFILSSKKLLLSDSGFYLCAWSVKVLMNTEAFFGQGTRLTVV.

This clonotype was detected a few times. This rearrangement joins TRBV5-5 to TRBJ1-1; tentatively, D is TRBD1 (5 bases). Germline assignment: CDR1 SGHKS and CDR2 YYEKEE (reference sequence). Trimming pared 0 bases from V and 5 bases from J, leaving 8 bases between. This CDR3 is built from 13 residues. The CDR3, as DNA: TGTGCCAGCAGCTTGGTGGGGGAAACTGAAGCTTTCTTT. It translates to CASSLVGETEAFF.

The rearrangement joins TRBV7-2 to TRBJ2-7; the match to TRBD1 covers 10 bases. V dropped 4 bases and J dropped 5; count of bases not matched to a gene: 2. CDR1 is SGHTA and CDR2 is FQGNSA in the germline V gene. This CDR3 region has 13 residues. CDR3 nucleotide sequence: TGTGCCAGCAGCTGGGACAGGGGAAACGAGCAGTACGTC. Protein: CASSWDRGNEQYV.

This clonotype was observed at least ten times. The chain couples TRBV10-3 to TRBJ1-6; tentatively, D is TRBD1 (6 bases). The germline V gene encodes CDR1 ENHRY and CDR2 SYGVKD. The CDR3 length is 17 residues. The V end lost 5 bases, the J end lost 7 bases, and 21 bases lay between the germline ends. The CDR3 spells CAISTSPGEGGNSPLHF. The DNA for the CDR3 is TGTGCCATCAGTACTTCACCCGGGGAGGGGGGAAATTCACCCCTCCACTTT.

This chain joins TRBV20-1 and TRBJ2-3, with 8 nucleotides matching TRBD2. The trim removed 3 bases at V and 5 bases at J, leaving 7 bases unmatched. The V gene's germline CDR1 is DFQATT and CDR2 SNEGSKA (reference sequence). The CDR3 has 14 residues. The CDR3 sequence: CSASGAGAVDTQYF. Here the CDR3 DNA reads TGCAGTGCTAGTGGAGCGGGAGCTGTAGATACGCAGTATTTT.

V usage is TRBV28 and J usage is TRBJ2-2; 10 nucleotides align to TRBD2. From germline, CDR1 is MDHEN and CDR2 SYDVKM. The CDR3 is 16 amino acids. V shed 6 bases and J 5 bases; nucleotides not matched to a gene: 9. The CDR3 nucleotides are TGTGCCAGCAGACCTCATAGCGGGAGGAGAACCGGGGAGCTGTTTTTT. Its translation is CASRPHSGRRTGELFF.

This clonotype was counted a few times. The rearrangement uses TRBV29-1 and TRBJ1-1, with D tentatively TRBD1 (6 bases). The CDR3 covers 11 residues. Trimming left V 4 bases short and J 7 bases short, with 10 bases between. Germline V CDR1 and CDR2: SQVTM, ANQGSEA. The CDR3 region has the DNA TGCAGCGTTGGAGGGGGTGGTGAAGCTTTCTTT. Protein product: CSVGGGGEAFF.